The entry below gives a single TCR beta chain sequence along with its context. The data were taken from a study of blood T cell repertoires in COVID-19. At the level of the study: Material from acute and convalescent COVID-19 was sourced from the United States, Italy and Spain. T cells, B-cell-depleted T cells, or PBMCs provided the cDNA or gDNA that served as material.

Original processing notes: Counts of nucleated cells, estimated from reference gene primer amplification, were obtained. Profiling relied on immunoSEQ multiplex PCR, and the TCRdb table lists in-frame clones only, not all of them. The V and J calls and clone size come from that table; D and trimming were worked out from the DNA. The sample yields about 34,000 clones, roughly 80% seen once. CDR1 is MDHEN and CDR2 is SYDVKM in the germline V gene. The junction had 12 bases not matched to a gene; V was cut back by 6 bases and J by 3 bases. This CDR3 spans 16 amino acids. The sample consisted of peripheral blood. The chain carries TRBV28 and TRBJ2-7, with 9 bases identical to TRBD1. The TCR sequence derives from an older woman with acute or convalescent COVID-19. The CDR3 DNA sequence: TGTGCCAGCAGGCGCAGTGGAGGGACAGGGAGCTACGAGCAGTACTTC. Residues: CASRRSGGTGSYEQYF.